This T cell receptor beta chain was recovered during a study of blood T cell repertoires in COVID-19. Sequencing used immunoSEQ multiplex PCR; TCRdb keeps in-frame clones, though not all of them. The table includes 40,000 to 60,000 clones, roughly 80% detected once. The receptor was derived from a man in his fifties or sixties with active COVID-19. The sequenced sample consisted of peripheral blood.

The CDR3 DNA is TGTGCCAGCAGCTTATACCACGGGACAGGGGGCGCGAAGACCCAGTACTTC. This codes for CASSLYHGTGGAKTQYF. This chain joins TRBV7-2 and TRBJ2-5; TRBD1 aligns across 12 bases. The V segment lost 2 bases and the J segment 6 bases; nucleotides outside the gene matches: 10. Germline V lookup: CDR1 SGHTA, CDR2 FQGNSA. CDR3 size: 17 residues. Supplemented by reference TRBV7-2 and TRBJ2-5, the full variable domain reads GAGVSQSPSNKVTEKGKDVELRCDPISGHTALYWYRQSLGQGLEFLIYFQGNSAPDKSGLPSDRFSAERTGGSVSTLTIQRTQQEDSAVYLCASSLYHGTGGAKTQYFGPGTRLLVL.